Listed here is a single T cell receptor beta chain. This clone has only one observation. Its antigen remains undetermined. One base away there is no much larger clone; base qualities are not given. The sample comes from a study of CD8+ T cells in alopecia areata (dated by TCRdb to the late 2010s). Background on the whole study: The treated patients took part in an open-label pilot trial in which moderate-to-severe alopecia areata was treated with oral tofacitinib at 5 to 10 mg twice daily. Tofacitinib was given for 6 to 18 months, followed by 6 months of follow-up off drug to assess delayed response and recurrence. Scalp tissue and sorted CD4+ and CD8+ peripheral blood T cells from patchy and totalis/universalis alopecia areata patients and from healthy controls were covered by human TCRbeta sequencing. In both human patients and the C3H/HeJ mouse model, the study applied high-throughput TCRbeta sequencing to look at T cell clonal expansion in alopecia areata. Scalp clonality was compared across normal scalp (n=4), patchy alopecia areata scalp (n=8), and alopecia totalis/universalis scalp (n=8). immunoSEQ multiplex PCR using 35 Vbeta forward primers and 13 Jbeta reverse primers was used to amplify TCRbeta CDR3 regions. Biopsies were taken from tofacitinib-treated patients at baseline and at 4 and 24 weeks of treatment, and a later scalp biopsy was taken in several of the tofacitinib-treated patients. The RNA source kit depended on sample type: the PAXgene miRNA kit for fixed scalp, the miRNeasy kit for PBMCs, and the RNeasy kit for mouse skin. In treated patients, disease severity was measured using the SALT score, which gives the percentage of scalp surface area affected. The paper's findings and limits, for the study overall: Compared with normal scalp, lesional scalp, particularly in alopecia totalis/universalis, had higher clonality and more expanded CD8+ clones, which suggests antigenic drive. Tofacitinib significantly lowered scalp clonality and the number of expanded CD8+ clones among the top 100 scalp clones. Because the treated cohort was small and included a single nonresponder, larger studies are needed to assess links between baseline CD8+ expansion and response. Compared with mice, TCR sequences shared between patients were less clear, possibly partly because of HLA diversity across the patient population. Unlike mouse skin, which is dominated by gammadelta T cells, normal human skin has resident alphabeta T cells that are also sequenced, and this complicates analysis of the scalp TCR repertoire. Many expanded lesional clones were found to persist in scalp and blood during tofacitinib treatment, and relapse after treatment cessation may be partly explained by this persistence.

The germline ends are 16 bases apart after V is trimmed by 5 bases and J by 6 bases. The germline V gene (reference sequence) sets CDR1 to MNHEY and CDR2 to SMNVEV. The CDR3, from cysteine to phenylalanine, totals 14 residues. The DNA shown is the 42-base CDR3, in frame from base 1. What the time point label conveys for this sample: 4 weeks on oral tofacitinib. According to the study, the label for this sample's treatment or condition signals: oral pan-JAK inhibitor, 5-10 mg twice daily. From alopecia areata patients, peripheral blood was collected along with lesional scalp punch biopsies. PBMCs were separated by density centrifugation and stained for CD3, CD4 and CD8, after which CD4+ and CD8+ T cells were sorted on a FACSAria. To prepare the library, the immunoSEQ multiplex PCR assay was applied. RNA was extracted from all samples and reverse transcribed into cDNA as template for TCR sequencing. First-strand cDNA was synthesized using SuperScript III with a 2:1 mix of oligo-dT and random hexamers. A synthetic immune receptor repertoire was used to gauge amplification bias, and whatever bias remained was removed computationally. In the paper's pipeline: Raw reads were preprocessed to remove errors, and CDR3 was defined according to IMGT conventions as the region from the conserved cysteine to phenylalanine. Clonality was calculated as 1 minus Shannon entropy normalized by log2 of the number of productive unique TCRs. Whether each scalp clone was CD4 or CD8 was inferred by checking scalp TCRbeta sequences against the CD4 and CD8 repertoires from sorted blood. TCRdb re-hosts the immuneACCESS table, in-frame sequences only. Its copies lack some clones; in the studies checked, an unresolved V gene accounts for under half of them, and the cause for the rest is not known. V and J calls and clone size are copied from that table; D and trimming were computed from the DNA. The table for this sample lists approximately 140,000 clones; roughly four fifths of them were counted only once. The ten largest clones take up roughly 25% of the sample.

The receptor comes from a human donor with alopecia areata. This material consisted of CD8+ T cells sorted from blood, taken at week 4, from a patient treated with tofacitinib. Recombination joined TRBV27 with TRBJ1-2; TRBD1 is a weak D gene call, 6 bases matching. In nucleotide form, the sequence is TGTGCCAGCAGTGGGACCGGGGGCGCGGATGGCTACACCTTC. Its product reads: CASSGTGGADGYTF.